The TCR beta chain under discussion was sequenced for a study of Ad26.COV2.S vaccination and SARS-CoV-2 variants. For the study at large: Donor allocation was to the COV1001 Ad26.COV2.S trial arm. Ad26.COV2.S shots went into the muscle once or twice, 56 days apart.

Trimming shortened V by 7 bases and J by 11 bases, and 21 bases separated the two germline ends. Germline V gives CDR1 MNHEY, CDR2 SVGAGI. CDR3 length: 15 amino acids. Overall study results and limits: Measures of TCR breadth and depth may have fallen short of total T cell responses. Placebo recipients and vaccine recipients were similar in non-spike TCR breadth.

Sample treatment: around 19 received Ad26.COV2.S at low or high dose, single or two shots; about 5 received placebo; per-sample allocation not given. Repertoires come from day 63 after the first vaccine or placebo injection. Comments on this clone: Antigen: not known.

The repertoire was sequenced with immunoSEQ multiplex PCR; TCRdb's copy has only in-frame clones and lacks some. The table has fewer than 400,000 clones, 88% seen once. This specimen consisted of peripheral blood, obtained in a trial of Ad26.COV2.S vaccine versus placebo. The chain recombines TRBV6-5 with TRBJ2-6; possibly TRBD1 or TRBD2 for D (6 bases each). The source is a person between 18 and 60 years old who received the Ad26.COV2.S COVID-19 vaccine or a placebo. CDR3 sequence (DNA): TGTGCCAGCATCGAGAATTACAGGGACTCGTACGTCCTGACTTTC. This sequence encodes CASIENYRDSYVLTF.